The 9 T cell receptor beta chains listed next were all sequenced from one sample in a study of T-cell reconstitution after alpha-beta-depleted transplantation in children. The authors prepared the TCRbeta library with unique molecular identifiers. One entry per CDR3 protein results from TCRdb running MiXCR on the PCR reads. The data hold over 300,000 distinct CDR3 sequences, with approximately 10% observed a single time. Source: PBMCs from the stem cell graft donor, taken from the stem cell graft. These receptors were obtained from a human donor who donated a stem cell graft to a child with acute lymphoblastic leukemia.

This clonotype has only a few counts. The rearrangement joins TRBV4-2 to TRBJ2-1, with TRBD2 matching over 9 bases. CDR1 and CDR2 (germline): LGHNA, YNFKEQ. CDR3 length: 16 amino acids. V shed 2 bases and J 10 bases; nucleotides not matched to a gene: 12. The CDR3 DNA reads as TGTGCCAGCAGCCAATTTTGGGGACTAGCAATTACCGAGCAGTTCTTC. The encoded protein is CASSQFWGLAITEQFF.

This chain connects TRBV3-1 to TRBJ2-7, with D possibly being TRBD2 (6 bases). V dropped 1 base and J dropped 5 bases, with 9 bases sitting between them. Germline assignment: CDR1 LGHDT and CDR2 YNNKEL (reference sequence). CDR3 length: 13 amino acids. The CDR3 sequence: CASSQGLVDEQYF. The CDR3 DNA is TGTGCCAGCAGCCAAGGACTAGTGGACGAGCAGTACTTC.

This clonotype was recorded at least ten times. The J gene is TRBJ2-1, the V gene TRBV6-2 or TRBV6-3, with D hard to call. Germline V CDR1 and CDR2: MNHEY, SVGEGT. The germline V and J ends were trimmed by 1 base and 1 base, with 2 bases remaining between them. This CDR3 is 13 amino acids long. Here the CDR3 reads CASSYWSYNEQFF. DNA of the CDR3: TGTGCCAGCAGTTACTGGTCCTACAATGAGCAGTTCTTC.

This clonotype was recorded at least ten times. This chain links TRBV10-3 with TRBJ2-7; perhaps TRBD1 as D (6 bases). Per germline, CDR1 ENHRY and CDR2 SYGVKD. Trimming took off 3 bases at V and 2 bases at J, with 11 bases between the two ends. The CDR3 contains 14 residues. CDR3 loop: CAISEGQHTYEQYF. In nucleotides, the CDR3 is TGTGCCATCAGTGAAGGACAGCATACCTACGAGCAGTACTTC.

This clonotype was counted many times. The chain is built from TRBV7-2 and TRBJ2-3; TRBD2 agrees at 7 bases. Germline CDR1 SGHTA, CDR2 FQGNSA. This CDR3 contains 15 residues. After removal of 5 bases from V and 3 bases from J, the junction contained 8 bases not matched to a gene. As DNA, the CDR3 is TGTGCCAGCAGCCCAGTCCTAGCGGCTACAGATACGCAGTATTTT. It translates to CASSPVLAATDTQYF.

CDR3 region: CSVKLGSSYNEQFF. CDR3 nucleotides: TGCAGCGTCAAACTAGGAAGCTCCTACAATGAGCAGTTCTTC. The chain joins TRBV29-1 to TRBJ2-1, with D maybe TRBD2 (5 bases). From germline, CDR1 is SQVTM and CDR2 ANQGSEA. V lost 6 bases and J 0 bases, leaving 12 bases between the germline ends. This CDR3 has 14 residues.

In DNA form, the CDR3 reads TGCAGCGCACTCGATTCCTACGAGCAGTACTTC. This gives the protein CSALDSYEQYF. The J gene is TRBJ2-7, the V gene TRBV29-1; D gene unclear. The germline V gene has CDR1 SQVTM and CDR2 ANQGSEA. V lost 7 bases, J lost 1 base, and 8 bases lay in between. The CDR3 is 11 residues long.

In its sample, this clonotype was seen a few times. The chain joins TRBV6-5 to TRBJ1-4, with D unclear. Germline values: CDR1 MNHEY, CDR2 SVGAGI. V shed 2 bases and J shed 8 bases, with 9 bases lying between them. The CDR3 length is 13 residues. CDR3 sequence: CASSYPPVEKLFF. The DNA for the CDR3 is TGTGCCAGCAGTTACCCCCCGGTAGAAAAACTGTTTTTT.

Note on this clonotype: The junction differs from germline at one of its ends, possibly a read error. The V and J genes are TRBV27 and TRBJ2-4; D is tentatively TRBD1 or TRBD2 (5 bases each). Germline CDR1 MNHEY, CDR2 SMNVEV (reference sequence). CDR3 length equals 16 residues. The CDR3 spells CASSLLGDLAKNSQYF. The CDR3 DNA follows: TGTGCCAGCAGTTTATTAGGGGACCTAGCCAAAAACAGTCAGTACTTC.